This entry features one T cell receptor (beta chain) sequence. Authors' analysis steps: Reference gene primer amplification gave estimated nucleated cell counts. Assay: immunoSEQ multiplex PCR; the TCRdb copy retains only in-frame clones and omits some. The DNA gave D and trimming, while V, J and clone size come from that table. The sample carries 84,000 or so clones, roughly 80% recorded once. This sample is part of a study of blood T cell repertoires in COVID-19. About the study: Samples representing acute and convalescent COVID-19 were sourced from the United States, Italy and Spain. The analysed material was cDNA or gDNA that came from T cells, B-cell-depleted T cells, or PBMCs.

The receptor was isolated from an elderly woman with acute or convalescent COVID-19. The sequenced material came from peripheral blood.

The CDR3 DNA reads TGTGCCAGCAGCGAGGGACAGGGAAGCAATCAGCCCCAGCATTTT. It specifies CASSEGQGSNQPQHF. The chain recombines TRBV9 with TRBJ1-5; 9 bases are shared with TRBD1. There are 15 residues in the CDR3. Germline CDR1 SGDLS, CDR2 YYNGEE. Trimming removed 3 bases from V and 1 base from J; junction bases left unmatched: 2.